The sequence of this T cell receptor beta chain was determined in a study of vaccination effects on CD4 cells after COVID-19 (dated by TCRdb to the early 2020s). In the study overall: In the ViraFEST assay, PBMC were stimulated with viral peptide pools, and TCR sequencing was then used to find antigen-specific CD4+ T cell clonotypes based on their expansion. A total of 9 to 11 COVID-19 convalescent patients and several SARS-CoV-2-naive healthy vaccine recipients were included in the full study. The Oncomine TCR Beta short-read assay on an Illumina iSeq 100 was used to sequence cultures from other donors in the study. In both COVID-19 convalescent patients and infection-naive vaccine recipients, the study compared SARS-CoV-2 spike-specific CD4+ TCR repertoires from before mRNA vaccination with those from after it. Across the study, the median time from the second dose to post-vaccine sampling was 72 days (range 14 to 241). Each well held fewer than 2.5 million PBMC cultured in IMDM containing approximately 5% human AB serum, 8 to 10 IU/ml IL-2 and gentamicin, along with around 9.1 ug/ml peptides. On the study overall, not on this receptor specifically: Both infection-induced and vaccine-induced clones contracted markedly at late post-vaccination timepoints, which is consistent with waning T cell responses. Among healthy vaccine recipients, nearly all vaccine-induced clones were SARS-CoV-2 mono-reactive, and just 1 of 255 was cross-reactive with common cold coronaviruses. Only a small number of convalescent patients were included, and no early post-infection timepoints were available, which limited the study.

Turning to this clone: The clone's antigen remains unknown. The input lacks base qualities; no much larger clone sits a single base away.

After about 9 days of culture, CD4+ T cells were isolated with the EasySep CD4+ T cell isolation kit. Participants received two doses of either the BNT162b2 or the mRNA-1273 mRNA SARS-CoV-2 vaccine. Healthy vaccine recipients had no prior SARS-CoV-2 infection, confirmed by negative nucleocapsid antibodies before and after vaccination. Half of the culture medium was replaced with fresh IL-2-containing medium on days 3 and 7. Each peptide stimulation condition was cultured in triplicate wells unless otherwise noted. PBMC were separated from whole blood using Ficoll-Paque Plus gradient centrifugation and were then either cryopreserved at -140C or used fresh. The QIAamp micro DNA kit was used to extract genomic DNA from the cultured CD4+ T cells. Library generation was performed with the immunoSEQ multiplex PCR assay. DNA from the cultured, isolated CD4+ T cells was subjected to TCR beta CDR3 sequencing. Per the original workflow: Non-productive TCR sequences were removed and reads were trimmed to the CDR3 region, keeping CDR3s of at least 7 amino acids. The MANAFEST web app was used to identify antigen-specific clonotypes by comparing expansion in peptide wells with expansion in reference cultures. Positive clones required FDR<0.05 expansion versus reference and all other wells, odds ratio above 5, and frequency above 0.1% in two replicate wells. Clonotypes significantly expanded in SARS-CoV-2 spike wells and in at least one common cold coronavirus spike condition were defined as cross-reactive. Using the stringdist R package, CDR3 similarity was measured by Levenshtein distance, and unrooted trees were constructed with ape in R 3.6.1. TCRdb stores this immuneACCESS table with in-frame sequences only. Part of the clones is absent; in the studies checked, under half of the shortfall reflects unresolved V genes, and no reason is known for the rest. Clone size and V and J calls were adopted from that table, with D and trimming inferred from the DNA. A total of 60,000 to 80,000 clones appear in this sample, about 67% of them only once. The leading ten clones occupy 2% to 2.5% of the sample.

From the cysteine up to the phenylalanine, the CDR3 has a length of 12 residues. The DNA shown is the 36-base CDR3, in frame from base 1. The germline V gene (reference sequence) specifies LNHDA as CDR1 and SQIVND as CDR2. V sheds 7 bases and J sheds 8 bases, leaving 11 bases between their ends. Sequencing was performed on CD4+ T cells from PBMCs cultured without peptide, taken after COVID-19 vaccination. The chain links TRBV19 with TRBJ1-4, and TRBD1 may be the D gene, going by 5 matching bases. The TCR comes from a human donor who received a COVID-19 vaccine. Here the CDR3 is given as CASKKGREKLFF. The DNA reads TGTGCCAGTAAGAAGGGACGGGAAAAACTGTTTTTT.